Each of the 11 T cell receptor beta chains below was sequenced from the same sample in a study of shared T cell receptors in the human thymus. Method: immunoSEQ multiplex PCR; TCRdb's copy keeps in-frame clones and lacks some. Seen here are almost 550,000 clones, about 84% observed once, and the top ten hold roughly 0.013%. The sample also formed part of further work on human thymus T cells.

Sequencing used thymocytes. These receptor sequences come from a boy less than two years old with a congenital heart defect.

The CDR3 protein is CASSLRTLNQETQYF. The CDR3 DNA is TGTGCCAGCAGCTTAAGGACACTGAACCAAGAGACCCAGTACTTC. The V call is TRBV5-5, the J call TRBJ2-5; the D gene is possibly TRBD1 (5 bases). CDR1 SGHKS and CDR2 YYEKEE come from the germline V gene (reference sequence). The V gene lost 2 bases and the J gene lost 0 bases, with 11 bases spanning the gap. The CDR3 is 15 residues long.

The rearrangement uses TRBV28 and TRBJ2-5; 11 nucleotides match TRBD2. J gave up 3 bases and V 6 bases, and 9 bases lay outside the gene matches. This CDR3 is built from 16 residues. Germline V gene lookup returns CDR1 MDHEN and CDR2 SYDVKM. This CDR3 is CASSPRGSGREETQYF. DNA for the CDR3: TGTGCCAGCAGCCCCCGAGGTAGCGGGAGGGAAGAGACCCAGTACTTC.

The V gene is TRBV7-3, the J gene TRBJ1-1; D is undetermined. The germline V gene has CDR1 SGHTA and CDR2 FQGTGA. V lost 3 bases, J lost 1 base, and 6 bases lay in between. The CDR3 contains 13 residues. In nucleotides, the CDR3 is TGTGCCAGCAGCTTCGACTGGAACACTGAAGCTTTCTTT. Its translation is CASSFDWNTEAFF. The variable domain in full, completed from reference TRBV7-3 and TRBJ1-1, reads GAGVSQTPSNKVTEKGKYVELRCDPISGHTALYWYRQSLGQGPEFLIYFQGTGAADDSGLPNDRFFAVRPEGSVSTLKIQRTERGDSAVYLCASSFDWNTEAFFGQGTRLTVV.

This sequence joins TRBV6-4 and TRBJ1-2, with 8 bases fitting TRBD1. Germline loops: CDR1 MRHNA, CDR2 SNTAGT. Unmatched junction bases numbered 10, after V lost 3 bases and J lost 4 bases. The CDR3 is 16 amino acids. Here the CDR3 DNA reads TGTGCCAGCAGTGAAGATGGGGCAGGGGGCTTCTATGGCTACACCTTC. Translating gives CASSEDGAGGFYGYTF.

This clone was seen only once. The gene calls are TRBV5-1 and TRBJ2-3; a weak D match, TRBD2 (5 bases). CDR1 and CDR2 (germline): SGHRS, YFSETQ. Trimming stripped 4 bases from V and 6 bases from J, with 9 bases between. The CDR3 contains 12 residues. The chain's CDR3 is CASSPPGDTQYF. CDR3 nucleotides: TGCGCCAGCAGCCCACCGGGGGATACGCAGTATTTT.

The chain uses TRBV5-6 and TRBJ2-3; D uncertain. Trimming took off 0 bases at V and 2 bases at J, with 13 bases between the two ends. Germline CDR1 is SGHDT and CDR2 is YYEEEE. CDR3 length: 16 amino acids. CDR3 nucleotide sequence: TGTGCCAGCAGCTTGGTTGGGCAGACACACACAGATACGCAGTATTTT. Its protein is CASSLVGQTHTDTQYF.

Turning to this clone: The junction shows a germline mismatch at one end, possibly a read error. The chain is built from TRBV2 and TRBJ2-7; 7 nucleotides agree with TRBD2. The CDR3 contains 15 residues. CDR1 and CDR2 from the germline V gene are SNHLY and FYNNEI. Here the CDR3 DNA reads TGTGCCAGCAGTGAGGTGGCTAGCGGTTACTACGAGCAGTGCTTC. Encoded protein: CASSEVASGYYEQCF.

This chain joins TRBV7-7 and TRBJ2-4; TRBD2 agrees at 10 bases. V shed 1 base, J shed 0 bases, and the junction held 6 bases outside the gene matches. The CDR3 extends over 18 amino acids. Germline V gene lookup returns CDR1 SSHAT and CDR2 FNYEAQ (reference sequence). The chain's CDR3 is CASSLVAGGILAKNIQYF. CDR3 nucleotide sequence: TGTGCCAGCAGCTTAGTAGCGGGAGGAATACTAGCCAAAAACATTCAGTACTTC.

The table lists this clone with a few counts. The rearrangement links TRBV6-9 to TRBJ1-5; 9 bases map to TRBD1. CDR1 is MNHGY, CDR2 SVAAGI, per germline. This CDR3 is 18 amino acids long. Trimming at V came to 4 bases and at J to 1 base, leaving 11 bases not matched to a gene. CDR3 in amino acids: CASSLRNTQGASNQPQHF. CDR3 nucleotide sequence: TGTGCCAGCAGTTTACGCAACACACAGGGGGCGAGCAATCAGCCCCAGCATTTT.

This clone was observed once. The chain links TRBV27 to TRBJ1-1; TRBD1 aligns across 7 bases. The CDR3 has 15 amino acids. CDR1 is MNHEY and CDR2 is SMNVEV in the germline V gene (reference sequence). After removal of 6 bases from V and 1 base from J, the junction contained 8 bases not matched to a gene. The CDR3 DNA sequence: TGTGCCAGCAGAAGACAGGGAAAAGAGAACACTGAAGCTTTCTTT. Translated, it gives CASRRQGKENTEAFF.

This clone has only a few counts. The chain links TRBV4-3 to TRBJ2-7, with unresolved D. From germline, CDR1 is LGHNA and CDR2 YSLEER. The CDR3 runs 16 residues. V was clipped by 0 bases and J by 5 bases, with 17 bases between them. The CDR3 reads CASSQEASWVVHEQYF. In DNA form, the CDR3 reads TGCGCCAGCAGCCAAGAAGCGTCGTGGGTGGTCCACGAGCAGTACTTC.